The clone carrying this T cell receptor (beta chain) was observed a single time. Antigen unknown. The CDR3 sequence is 16 residues long. V lost 2 bases and J 6 bases, leaving 18 bases between the germline ends. Germline values: CDR1 KGHSH, CDR2 LQKENI. The entry originates in a study of shared clonotypes between healthy human individuals. Study-level findings and limits: It was the few donors that limited the genetic and exposure-history diversity represented.

Assay: immunoSEQ multiplex PCR; the TCRdb copy retains only in-frame clones and omits some. This table has about 1.5 million clones, 98% appearing once. This TCR was sampled from a man in his thirties or forties in good health. The rearrangement uses TRBV18 and TRBJ2-3, with D possibly being TRBD2 (6 bases). Sample: naive CD4+ T cells sorted from blood. The subset here: CD45RA+ positively selected. Here the CDR3 reads CASSPSPGVVSDTQYF. Here the CDR3 DNA reads TGTGCCAGCTCACCAAGCCCGGGAGTGGTCTCCGATACGCAGTATTTT.